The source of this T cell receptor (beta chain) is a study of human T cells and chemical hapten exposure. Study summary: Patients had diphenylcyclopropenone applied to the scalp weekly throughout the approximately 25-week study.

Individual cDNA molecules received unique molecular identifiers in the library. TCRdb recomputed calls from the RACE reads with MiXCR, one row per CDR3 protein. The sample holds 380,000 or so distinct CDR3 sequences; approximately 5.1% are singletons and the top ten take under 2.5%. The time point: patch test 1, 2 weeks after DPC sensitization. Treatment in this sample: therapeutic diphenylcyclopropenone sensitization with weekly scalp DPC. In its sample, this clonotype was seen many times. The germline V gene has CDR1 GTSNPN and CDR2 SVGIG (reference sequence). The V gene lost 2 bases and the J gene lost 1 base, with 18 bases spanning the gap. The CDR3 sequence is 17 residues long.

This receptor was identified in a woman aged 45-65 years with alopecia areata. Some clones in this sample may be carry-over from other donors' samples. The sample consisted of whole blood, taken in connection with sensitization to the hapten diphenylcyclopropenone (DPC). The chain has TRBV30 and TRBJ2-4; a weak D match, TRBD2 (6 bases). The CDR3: CAWSSPGGPLAKNIQYF. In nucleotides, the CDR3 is TGTGCCTGGAGTTCCCCCGGAGGGCCCTTGGCCAAAAACATTCAGTACTTC.